This T cell receptor (beta chain) was captured by sequencing in a study of cytomegalovirus exposure and HLA in healthy donors. The PCR ran on 60 Vbeta and 13 Jbeta primers. Produced via immunoSEQ multiplex PCR; TCRdb's table is partial and in-frame only. The sample carries approximately 290,000 clones, 80% recorded once. Overall study results and limits: Reportedly, TCR beta sequences accurately predicted HLA-A and HLA-B alleles in most subjects. Listed as cytomegalovirus-associated were 150 to 200 TCR beta chains. The authors confirmed in vitro that three CMV-associated chains were specific for CMV antigens.

As for this clone: The target antigen is unknown.

This clonotype was sampled from a girl aged 2-10 years in good health and CMV-seronegative. Sequencing input: PBMCs.

CDR3 nucleotide sequence: TGTGCCAGCACCAAACAGGGGGCTGAGTACTATGGCTACACCTTC. It codes for CASTKQGAEYYGYTF. V gene TRBV2 combines with J gene TRBJ1-2, with 9 bases fitting TRBD1. V was pared by 7 bases and J by 3 bases, with 9 bases of the junction left unmatched. The length of the CDR3 is 15 residues. Germline CDR1 is SNHLY and CDR2 is FYNNEI.